The clone carrying this T cell receptor beta chain appeared a single time. Its cognate antigen is unknown. V was cut by 6 bases and J by 5 bases, with 13 bases left in between. CDR3 length: 13 amino acids. Germline V gene sequence: CDR1 SGHVS, CDR2 FNYEAQ. Only in-frame clones appear in the TCRdb table, and some are missing; sequencing was by immunoSEQ multiplex PCR. The repertoire consists of some 40,000 clones, with 94% occurring once and the leading ten covering 0.85% to 0.9%. The data derive from a study of T cell clonotyping in hematopoietic cell transplantation. General observations from the study: Cells were unsorted, so CD4 and CD8 contributions were not separated. Broader posttransplant TCR repertoire diversity was predicted by graft donor and pretransplant recipient Inverse Simpson Index values. Recipient TCR diversity dropped after transplant; expanded clonotypes rose from day 30 to 180. Few recipient clonotypes overlapped donors; over 95% were de novo at given depth.

The genes are TRBV7-6 and TRBJ1-1, with D possibly being TRBD1 (5 bases). The sequence was collected from a woman in her forties or fifties in good health. Some clones in this sample may be carry-over from other donors' samples. The sequencing input was peripheral blood mononuclear cells. CDR3 nucleotide sequence: TGTGCCAGCAGGAGGGGTCAGGGTACTGAAGCTTTCTTT. Its protein product is CASRRGQGTEAFF. The full variable domain, its missing parts supplied by reference TRBV7-6 and TRBJ1-1, is GAGVSQSPRYKVTKRGQDVALRCDPISGHVSLYWYRQALGQGPEFLTYFNYEAQQDKSGLPNDRFSAERPEGSISTLTIQRTEQRDSAMYRCASRRGQGTEAFFGQGTRLTVV.